A selection of T cell receptor beta chains follows, all from one sample in a study of post-analysis software for immune sequencing data. Using its own MiXCR run on the PCR reads, TCRdb lists one record per CDR3 protein. Here the sample spans 650,000 to 850,000 distinct CDR3 sequences, about 53% being singletons. The source material was blood. Receptors were obtained from a girl under 18 with multiple sclerosis. Both conserved end residues are part of each CDR3. A D gene is named only where the DNA matches it firmly. Size is stated for part of the rows, as once, few or many counts, or as a class when the clone is expanded.

D gene	CDR3 length	clone size	V gene	J gene	CDR3 DNA	CDR3 protein
-	15	few	TRBV20-1	TRBJ2-3	TGCAGTGCTAGAAGGTTCCGGGGGCAGGCCGATACGCAGTATTTT	CSARRFRGQADTQYF
-	11	-	TRBV20-1	TRBJ2-4	TGCAGTGCTAGATATTCCAACATTCAGTACTTC	CSARYSNIQYF
TRBD1	13	-	TRBV6-5	TRBJ1-2	TGTGCCAGCAGTTACGGGACAGGGTCTCCCTACACCTTC	CASSYGTGSPYTF
-	16	-	TRBV7-3	TRBJ2-1	TGTGCCAGCAGCTTAACGCTGGGCGGGATCACCGATGAGCAGTTCTTC	CASSLTLGGITDEQFF
-	11	-	TRBV20-1	TRBJ2-1	TGCAGTGCCCCCTTTGTCAATGAGCAGTTCTTC	CSAPFVNEQFF
-	14	-	TRBV20-1	TRBJ2-6	TGCAGTGCTAGAGACATTACCGGGGCCAACGTCCTGACTTTC	CSARDITGANVLTF
-	12	few	TRBV29-1	TRBJ2-3	TGCAGCGTTGACCTAGTAACAGATACGCAGTATTTT	CSVDLVTDTQYF
TRBD2	16	few	TRBV10-3	TRBJ2-1	TGTGCCATCAGTGGCCGAGGACTAGCGGGAGTGAGTGAGCAGTTCTTC	CAISGRGLAGVSEQFF
-	13	-	TRBV28	TRBJ1-4	TGTGCCAGCAGTTTAAGCAGGCTCGAGAAACTGTTTTTT	CASSLSRLEKLFF
-	14	once	TRBV10-3	TRBJ2-5	TGTGCCATCGGAGGGCGGGATGATGACGAGACCCAGTACTTC	CAIGGRDDDETQYF
TRBD1	14	few	TRBV10-1	TRBJ2-7	TGCGCCAGCAGCCCGGGACAGGGGGCTAACGAGCAGTACTTC	CASSPGQGANEQYF
-	15	-	TRBV4-1	TRBJ2-7	TGCGCCAGCAGCCAAGGGCCTCCAGGCCCCTACGAGCAGTACTTC	CASSQGPPGPYEQYF
-	15	-	TRBV9	TRBJ1-5	TGTGCCAGCAGCGGGGGGCAGGTTGGCAATCAGCCCCAGCATTTT	CASSGGQVGNQPQHF
TRBD2	20	few	TRBV20-1	TRBJ2-1	TGCAGTGCTAGTAGGCTACTAGCGGGAGGGTCCCCGGGCTCCTACAATGAGCAGTTCTTC	CSASRLLAGGSPGSYNEQFF
-	13	few	TRBV29-1	TRBJ2-7	TGCAGCGTAACAGGGAGGGTTGGGTACGAGCAGTACTTC	CSVTGRVGYEQYF
-	15	-	TRBV20-1	TRBJ2-4	TGCAGTGCCAAGGTGGGCTACGGGGAAGTCGGCATTCAGTACTTC	CSAKVGYGEVGIQYF
-	15	-	TRBV7-9	TRBJ2-5	TGTGCCAGCAGCTTAGCGATGGGGGCAGAGGAGACCCAGTACTTC	CASSLAMGAEETQYF
-	12	few	TRBV12-3/TRBV12-4	TRBJ1-6	TGTGCCAGCAGTTTCCCGACCTCACCCCTCCACTTT	CASSFPTSPLHF
TRBD2	18	-	TRBV29-1	TRBJ2-3	TGCAGCGTTGAAGCTGTACTAGCGGGGGGATATAGCACAGATACGCAGTATTTT	CSVEAVLAGGYSTDTQYF
-	12	-	TRBV29-1	TRBJ2-7	TGCAGCGTTGAGACTACAGCGTACGAGCAGTACTTC	CSVETTAYEQYF
-	14	-	TRBV7-8	TRBJ2-7	TGTGCCAGCAGCTTAAGGTGGGAGACCCACGAGCAGTACTTC	CASSLRWETHEQYF
-	16	-	TRBV3-1	TRBJ1-2	TGTGCCAGCAGCCAAGTAGCGGGTCCCTCCCTCTATGGCTACACCTTC	CASSQVAGPSLYGYTF
TRBD2	16	-	TRBV12-3/TRBV12-4	TRBJ2-7	TGTGCCAGCAGTCCTGACCCCGGGACTAGCGACTACGAGCAGTACTTC	CASSPDPGTSDYEQYF
TRBD2	17	-	TRBV7-8	TRBJ2-7	TGTGCCAGCAACCCCCAGCGACTAGCGGGCGCAACCTACGAGCAGTACTTC	CASNPQRLAGATYEQYF
TRBD1	14	-	TRBV7-7	TRBJ2-1	TGTGCTAGCAGCACCGGGACAGGCTACAATGAGCAGTTCTTC	CASSTGTGYNEQFF
TRBD2	17	-	TRBV2	TRBJ2-7	TGTGCCAGCAGTAACTTCGGAGATCTAGCGGGAGTTAGTGAGCAGTACTTC	CASSNFGDLAGVSEQYF
TRBD1	13	few	TRBV12-3/TRBV12-4	TRBJ2-3	TGTGCCAGCAGGCAAACAGGGGCAGATACGCAGTATTTT	CASRQTGADTQYF
-	16	few	TRBV7-7	TRBJ2-5	TGTGCTAGCAGCTTAGCACCTCCGGGACCCGATGGGACCCAGTACTTC	CASSLAPPGPDGTQYF
TRBD2	14	-	TRBV29-1	TRBJ2-7	TGCAGCGTCGGACTAGCGGGAGTGGCCAACGAGCAGTACTTC	CSVGLAGVANEQYF
-	19	-	TRBV5-1	TRBJ2-6	TGCGCCAGCAGCTTGTCGAGGATATGGTTGGAGACTGCGGCCAACGTCCTGACTTTC	CASSLSRIWLETAANVLTF
TRBD1	14	-	TRBV12-3/TRBV12-4	TRBJ2-1	TGTGCCAGCACCGGGACAGGGAGCTCGTATGAGCAGTTCTTC	CASTGTGSSYEQFF
TRBD2	19	-	TRBV11-2	TRBJ2-1	TGTGCCAGCAGCCCGGGACTAGCGGGGAGTGGGGCCTCCTACAATGAGCAGTTCTTC	CASSPGLAGSGASYNEQFF
-	13	once	TRBV20-1	TRBJ1-1	TGCAGTGCTAGGCCCGCGGAGGCAATGGGAGCTTTCTTT	CSARPAEAMGAFF
-	14	-	TRBV11-1	TRBJ2-5	TGTGCCAGCAGTCCTGTTCAGCTAAAAGAGACCCAGTACTTC	CASSPVQLKETQYF
-	16	-	TRBV7-3	TRBJ2-1	TGTGCCAGCAGCTTATTGCCCGGCACAGGGAACAATGAGCAGTTCTTC	CASSLLPGTGNNEQFF
TRBD2	15	few	TRBV7-8	TRBJ2-7	TGTGCCAGCACCCCGGTGGCTAGCGGCGACTACGAGCAGTACTTC	CASTPVASGDYEQYF
TRBD2	17	-	TRBV13	TRBJ2-7	TGTGCCAGCAGCTTAGGACTAGCGGAAACGGAGGTAGACGAGCAGTACTTC	CASSLGLAETEVDEQYF
-	13	-	TRBV12-5	TRBJ1-1	TGTGCTAGTGATCCTACAGGGTCCACTGAAGCTTTCTTT	CASDPTGSTEAFF
-	12	-	TRBV20-1	TRBJ1-2	TGCAGTGCTCTTGACAAGGACTATGGCTACACCTTC	CSALDKDYGYTF
-	12	-	TRBV20-1	TRBJ2-3	TGCAGTGCTCGGCTGTCTATAGATACGCAGTATTTT	CSARLSIDTQYF
TRBD2	20	-	TRBV20-1	TRBJ2-3	TGCAGTGCAGAAATCTCCCCCTTTAGCGGGCTAGCGGATCGCACAGATACGCAGTATTTT	CSAEISPFSGLADRTDTQYF